This T cell receptor beta chain was sequenced in a study of blood T cells in healthy people across ages (dated by TCRdb to between 2015 and 2017). For the study in its entirety: Template switching captured roughly one uniquely barcoded TCR beta cDNA molecule per two T cells in model experiments. Donors were grouped into four age groups: young (average roughly 17 years), middle-aged (over 35), aged (about 60) and long-lived (approximately 82). Using the same blood draw, the study looked at two additional independent replicas of 1 million unique cDNA reads for two donors, one aged 18 to 29 and the other aged 80 or older. Using deep sequencing normalized with unique cDNA molecular identifiers, the study measured how TCR beta repertoire diversity changes with age. Donors of different ages were randomly distributed across sequencing lanes to avoid experimental bias. What the research found in general, with its limitations: As age increased, observed TCR beta diversity per million T cells dropped in a roughly linear way, and a significant reduction was already evident by age approximately 40. Because profiling used bulk unsorted PBMCs, naive and antigen-experienced compartments could not be compared conclusively. Because donor CMV infection status was unknown, age-related changes in expanded clonotypes were potentially confounded. Compared with the aged group, more naive CD4+ T cells, fewer expanded clones and increased TCR diversity were shown by the long-lived group, suggesting age selection. Estimates of total diversity from one million sequenced T cells were regarded as lower bounds and underestimates. The percentage of naive T cells measured by flow cytometry correlated strongly with observed TCR beta diversity.

The method was 5' RACE. Sequencing instrument: Illumina HiSeq 2500. A second PCR of roughly 7 to 11 cycles was run with a J-beta primer mix and a sample-barcoded 5' primer. A unique molecular identifier was introduced onto each TCR beta cDNA molecule by a template-switch 5' adaptor carrying 12 random nucleotides. Each sample yielded at least 2.5 million CDR3-containing paired-end reads. All of the RNA was converted into first-strand cDNA using the Mint cDNA synthesis kit, with a TRBC-specific oligonucleotide serving as the primer. Following uracil-DNA glycosylase treatment, a first 18-cycle PCR with universal primers M1SS and BC2_uni_R was performed on all cDNA. Turning to the authors' computational methods: Each sample was normalized by randomly selecting 1 million high-quality reads, each carrying a distinct molecular identifier. Reads with shared molecular identifiers were discarded instead of being binned into consensus sequences. CDR3 identification, clonotype clustering and error correction used MiTCR with a Q25 quality threshold and the strictest error-elimination algorithm. Lower-bound total TCR beta diversity was estimated with a nonparametric unseen species model using Euler transformation. TCRdb trimmed public reads at Q25 via fastp, called clones via MiXCR and kept in-frame beta chains. Each entry merges the rows of one CDR3 protein and shows their most common DNA and genes. The V and J calls follow TCRdb's processing rather than the paper's. The sample profile shows around 800,000 distinct CDR3 sequences; about 47% of them were found once. Clones ranked in the top ten supply 15% to 20% of the sample.

The CDR3 sequence holds 18 residues, the cysteine and phenylalanine included. Kept here is only the CDR3 DNA, which spans 54 bases and is read in frame from base 1. The junction shows trimming of 1 base on V and 5 bases on J, plus 24 bases between the germline ends. The germline V gene yields SGHTA for CDR1 and FQGNSA for CDR2. As concerns this clonotype: No antigen is known for it. Base qualities were left out, and no much larger clone turns up one base away.

Systemically healthy Caucasian individuals from Russia, around 38 in total and aged roughly 6 to 90 years, were included as donors. Each donor gave ten milliliters of peripheral blood, drawn into EDTA-treated Vacutainer tubes. PBMCs were isolated by Ficoll-Paque density-gradient centrifugation, with at least 6 million obtained per sample. Trizol reagent was used to extract total RNA from PBMCs, with at least 5.5 micrograms per sample. The percentages of naive CD45RAhigh/CD27high T cells were determined by flow cytometry on a PBMC aliquot from every donor. Sequenced material: blood. The clonotype originates from a man at least 80 years old in good health. The sequence joins TRBV7-2 to TRBJ2-7, with TRBD1 tentatively as D gene (6 bases match). The DNA sequence is given as TGTGCCAGCAGCTTAGAGGCTGTGGGGGCTGGTAATTCCGACGAGCAGTACTTC. Its product reads: CASSLEAVGAGNSDEQYF.